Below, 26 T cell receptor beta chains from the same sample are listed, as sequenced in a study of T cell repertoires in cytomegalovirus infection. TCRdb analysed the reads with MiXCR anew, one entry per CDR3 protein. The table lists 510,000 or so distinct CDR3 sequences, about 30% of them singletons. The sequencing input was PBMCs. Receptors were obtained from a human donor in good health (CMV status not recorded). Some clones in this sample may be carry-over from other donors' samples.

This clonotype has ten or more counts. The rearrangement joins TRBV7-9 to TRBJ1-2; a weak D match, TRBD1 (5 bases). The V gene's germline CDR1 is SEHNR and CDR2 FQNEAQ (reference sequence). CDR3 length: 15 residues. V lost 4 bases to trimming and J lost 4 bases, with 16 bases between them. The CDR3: CASSSSVGQSYGYTF. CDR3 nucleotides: TGTGCCAGCAGCTCTTCGGTTGGACAAAGCTATGGCTACACCTTC.

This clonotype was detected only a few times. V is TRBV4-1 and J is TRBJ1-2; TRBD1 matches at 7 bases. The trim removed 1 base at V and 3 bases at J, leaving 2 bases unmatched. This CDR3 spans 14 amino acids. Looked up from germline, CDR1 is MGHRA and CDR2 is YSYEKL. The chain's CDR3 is CASSQATGDYGYTF. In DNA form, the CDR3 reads TGCGCCAGCAGCCAAGCTACAGGGGACTATGGCTACACCTTC.

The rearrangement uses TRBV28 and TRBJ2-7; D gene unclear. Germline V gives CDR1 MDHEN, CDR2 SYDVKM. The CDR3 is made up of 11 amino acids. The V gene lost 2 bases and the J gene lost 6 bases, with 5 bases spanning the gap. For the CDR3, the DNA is TGTGCCAGCAGTTTAGTTCCCGAGCAGTACTTC. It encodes CASSLVPEQYF.

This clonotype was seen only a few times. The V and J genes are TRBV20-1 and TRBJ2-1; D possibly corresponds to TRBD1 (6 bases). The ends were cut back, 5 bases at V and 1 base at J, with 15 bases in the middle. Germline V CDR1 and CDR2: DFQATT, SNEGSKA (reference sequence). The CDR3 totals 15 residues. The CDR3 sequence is CSADWTANSYNEQFF. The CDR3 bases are TGCAGTGCTGATTGGACAGCTAATTCCTACAATGAGCAGTTCTTC.

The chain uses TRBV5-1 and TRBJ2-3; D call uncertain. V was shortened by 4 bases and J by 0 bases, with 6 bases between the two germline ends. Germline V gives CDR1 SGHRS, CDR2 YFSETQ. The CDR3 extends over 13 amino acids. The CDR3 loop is CASSIMSTDTQYF. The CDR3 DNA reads TGCGCCAGCAGCATTATGAGCACAGATACGCAGTATTTT.

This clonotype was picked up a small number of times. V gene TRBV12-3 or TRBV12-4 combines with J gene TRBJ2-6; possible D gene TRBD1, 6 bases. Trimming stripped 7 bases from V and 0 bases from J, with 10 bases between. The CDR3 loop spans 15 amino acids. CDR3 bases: TGTGCCAGCACTGGGGGCTACTCTGGGGCCAACGTCCTGACTTTC. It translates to CASTGGYSGANVLTF.

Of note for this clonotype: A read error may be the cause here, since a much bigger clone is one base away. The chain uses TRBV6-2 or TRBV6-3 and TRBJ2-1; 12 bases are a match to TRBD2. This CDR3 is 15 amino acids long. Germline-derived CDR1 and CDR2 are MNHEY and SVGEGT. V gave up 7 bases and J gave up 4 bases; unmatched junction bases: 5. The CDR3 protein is CASTFGLAGYNEQFF. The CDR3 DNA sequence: TGTGCCAGCACCTTCGGACTAGCGGGATACAATGAGCAGTTCTTC.

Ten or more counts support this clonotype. The CDR3 DNA reads TGTGCCAGCAGCTTAGGGAGTAGCGGGAGTCGAAGCGGGGAGCTGTTTTTT. Its protein product is CASSLGSSGSRSGELFF. The chain has TRBV7-2 and TRBJ2-2; 9 nucleotides agree with TRBD2. V gave up 1 base and J gave up 7 bases; unmatched junction bases: 10. The CDR3 has 17 residues. Germline values: CDR1 SGHTA, CDR2 FQGNSA.

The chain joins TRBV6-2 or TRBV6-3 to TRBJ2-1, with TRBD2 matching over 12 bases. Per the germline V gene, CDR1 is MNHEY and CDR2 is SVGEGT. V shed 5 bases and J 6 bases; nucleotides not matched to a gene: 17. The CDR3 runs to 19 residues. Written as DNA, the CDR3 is TGTGCCAGCAGTAGCCGGGACAGGGCTCGACTAGCGGGAGTCAATGAGCAGTTCTTC. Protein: CASSSRDRARLAGVNEQFF.

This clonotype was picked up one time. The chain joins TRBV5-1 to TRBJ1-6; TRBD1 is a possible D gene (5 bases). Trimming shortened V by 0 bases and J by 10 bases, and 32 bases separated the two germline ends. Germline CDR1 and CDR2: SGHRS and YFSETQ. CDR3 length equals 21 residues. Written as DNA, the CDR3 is TGCGCCAGCAGCTTGGAAGGGACGGCGAGCCGGTTGGGTAGGGGTGGATCACCCCTCCACTTT. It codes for CASSLEGTASRLGRGGSPLHF.

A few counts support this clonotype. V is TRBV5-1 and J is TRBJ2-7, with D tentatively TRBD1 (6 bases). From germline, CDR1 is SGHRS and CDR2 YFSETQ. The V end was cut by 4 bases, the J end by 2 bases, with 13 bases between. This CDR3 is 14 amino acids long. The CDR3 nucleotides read TGCGCCAGCAGCCCGGACAGCGGACCCTACGAGCAGTACTTC. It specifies CASSPDSGPYEQYF.

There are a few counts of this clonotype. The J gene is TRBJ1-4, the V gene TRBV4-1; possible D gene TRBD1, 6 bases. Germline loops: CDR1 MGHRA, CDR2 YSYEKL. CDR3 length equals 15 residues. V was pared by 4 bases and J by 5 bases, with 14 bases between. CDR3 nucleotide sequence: TGCGCCAGCAGCCGACCGGACAGTGAGAATGAAAAACTGTTTTTT. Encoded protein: CASSRPDSENEKLFF.

The CDR3 DNA follows: TGTGCCAGCAGAACCGGACAGGGGCTCTATGGCTACACCTTC. Residues: CASRTGQGLYGYTF. This sequence joins TRBV11-2 and TRBJ1-2; 9 positions match TRBD1. The trim removed 6 bases at V and 4 bases at J, leaving 6 bases unmatched. The germline CDR1 and CDR2 sequences are SGHAT and FQNNGV. The CDR3 consists of 14 residues.

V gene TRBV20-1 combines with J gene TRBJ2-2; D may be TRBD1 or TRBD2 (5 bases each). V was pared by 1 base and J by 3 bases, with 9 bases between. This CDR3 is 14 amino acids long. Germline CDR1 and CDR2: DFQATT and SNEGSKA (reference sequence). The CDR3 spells CSARGDGYTGELFF. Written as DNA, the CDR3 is TGCAGTGCTAGAGGGGACGGGTACACCGGGGAGCTGTTTTTT.

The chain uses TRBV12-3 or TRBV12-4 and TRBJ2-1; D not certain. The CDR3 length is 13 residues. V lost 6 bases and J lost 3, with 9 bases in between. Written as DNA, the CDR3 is TGTGCCAGCAGGCTCAGGTACTACAATGAGCAGTTCTTC. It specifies CASRLRYYNEQFF.

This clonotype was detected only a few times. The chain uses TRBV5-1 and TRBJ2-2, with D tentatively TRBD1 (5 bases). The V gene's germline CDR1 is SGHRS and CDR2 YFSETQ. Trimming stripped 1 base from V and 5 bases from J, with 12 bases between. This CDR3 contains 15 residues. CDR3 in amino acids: CASSLNPGNTGELFF. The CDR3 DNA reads TGCGCCAGCAGCTTGAATCCAGGGAATACCGGGGAGCTGTTTTTT.

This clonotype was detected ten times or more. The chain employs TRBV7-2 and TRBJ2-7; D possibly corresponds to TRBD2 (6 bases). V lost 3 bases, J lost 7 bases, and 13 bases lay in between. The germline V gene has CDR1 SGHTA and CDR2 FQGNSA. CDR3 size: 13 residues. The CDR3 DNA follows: TGTGCCAGCAGCTTCGTACTAGCTATGGAGCAGTACGTC. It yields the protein CASSFVLAMEQYV.

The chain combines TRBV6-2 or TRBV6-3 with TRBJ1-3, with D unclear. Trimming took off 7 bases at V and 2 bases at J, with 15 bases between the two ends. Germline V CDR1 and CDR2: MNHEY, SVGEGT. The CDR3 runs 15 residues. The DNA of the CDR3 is TGTGCCAGCACCCCACACCAATCTACTGGAAACACCATATATTTT. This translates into CASTPHQSTGNTIYF.

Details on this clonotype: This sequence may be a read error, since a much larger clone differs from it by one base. The CDR3 reads CASRSMTGDGNTIYF. CDR3 in DNA: TGTGCCAGCAGATCAATGACAGGCGATGGAAACACCATATATTTT. V usage is TRBV7-2 and J usage is TRBJ1-3, with D maybe TRBD1 (6 bases). V was shortened by 6 bases and J by 3 bases, with 15 bases between the two germline ends. This CDR3 is 15 amino acids long. Germline V gives CDR1 SGHTA, CDR2 FQGNSA.

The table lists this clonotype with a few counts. CDR3: CASSSRGGGPGDISTEAFF. In DNA, the CDR3 is TGTGCCAGCAGCTCCAGAGGTGGGGGTCCGGGGGACATAAGCACTGAAGCTTTCTTT. The rearrangement uses TRBV7-9 and TRBJ1-1; D is perhaps TRBD1 (6 bases). Trimming shortened V by 4 bases and J by 4 bases, and 28 bases separated the two germline ends. The germline CDR1 and CDR2 sequences are SEHNR and FQNEAQ (reference sequence). The CDR3 length is 19 residues.

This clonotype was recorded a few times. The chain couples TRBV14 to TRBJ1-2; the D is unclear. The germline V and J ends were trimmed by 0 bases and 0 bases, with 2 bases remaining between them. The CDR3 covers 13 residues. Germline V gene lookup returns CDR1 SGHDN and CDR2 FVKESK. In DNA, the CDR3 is TGTGCCAGCAGCCAAGATCCTAACTATGGCTACACCTTC. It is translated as CASSQDPNYGYTF.

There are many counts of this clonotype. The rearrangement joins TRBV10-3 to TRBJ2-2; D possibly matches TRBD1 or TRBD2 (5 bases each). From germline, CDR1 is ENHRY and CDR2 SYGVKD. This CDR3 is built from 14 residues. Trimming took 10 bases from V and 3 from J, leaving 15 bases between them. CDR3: CATRSGRDTGELFF. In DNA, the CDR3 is TGTGCCACCCGCTCGGGGCGGGACACCGGGGAGCTGTTTTTT.

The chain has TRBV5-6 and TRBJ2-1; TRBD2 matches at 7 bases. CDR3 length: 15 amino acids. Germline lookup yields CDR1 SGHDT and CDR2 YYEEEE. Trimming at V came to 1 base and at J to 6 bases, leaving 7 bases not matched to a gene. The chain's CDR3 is CASSLTPPGGNEQFF. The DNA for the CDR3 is TGTGCCAGCAGCTTGACCCCCCCGGGGGGCAATGAGCAGTTCTTC.

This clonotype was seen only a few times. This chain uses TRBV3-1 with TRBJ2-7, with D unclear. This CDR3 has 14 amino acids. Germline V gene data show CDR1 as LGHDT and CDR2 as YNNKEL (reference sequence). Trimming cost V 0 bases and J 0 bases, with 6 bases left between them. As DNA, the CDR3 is TGTGCCAGCAGCCAAGATACGGACTCCTACGAGCAGTACTTC. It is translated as CASSQDTDSYEQYF.

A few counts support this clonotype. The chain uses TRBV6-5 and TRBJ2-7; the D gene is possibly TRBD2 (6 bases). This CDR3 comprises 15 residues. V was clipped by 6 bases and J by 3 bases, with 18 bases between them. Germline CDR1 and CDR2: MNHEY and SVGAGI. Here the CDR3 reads CASRPGRGGYYEQYF. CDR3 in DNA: TGTGCCAGCAGACCCGGGCGGGGTGGGTACTACGAGCAGTACTTC.

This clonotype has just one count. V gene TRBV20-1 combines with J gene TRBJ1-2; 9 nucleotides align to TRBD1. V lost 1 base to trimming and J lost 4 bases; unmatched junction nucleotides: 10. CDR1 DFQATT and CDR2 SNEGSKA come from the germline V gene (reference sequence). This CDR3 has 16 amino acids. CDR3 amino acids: CSARAVGQGLSYGYTF. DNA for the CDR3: TGCAGTGCTAGAGCTGTCGGACAGGGGTTAAGCTATGGCTACACCTTC.